Following are 16 T cell receptor beta chains from one sample sequenced in a study of T cell changes during pregnancy in multiple sclerosis. Sequenced by immunoSEQ multiplex PCR; TCRdb stores in-frame clones only, minus some. The repertoire holds about 76,000 clones, with 80% to 95% as singletons. The source material was peripheral blood, sampled after pregnancy. The receptors were gathered from a female donor in good health, enrolled as a control in a pregnancy study.

In DNA form, the CDR3 reads TGTGCCAGCACTAGAAAACAGGGGGCGCTTATTTCACCCCTCCACTTT. Translated, it gives CASTRKQGALISPLHF. The rearrangement uses TRBV2 and TRBJ1-6; TRBD1 agrees at 9 bases. This CDR3 has 16 residues. In germline, CDR1 is SNHLY, CDR2 FYNNEI. V lost 7 bases, J lost 9 bases, and 13 bases stayed unmatched.

The chain joins TRBV4-2 to TRBJ1-2; D may be TRBD1 (6 bases). V lost 0 bases and J 2 bases, leaving 13 bases between the germline ends. The CDR3 runs to 16 residues. Germline CDR1 and CDR2: LGHNA and YNFKEQ. CDR3 in amino acids: CASSQERTALNYGYTF. The CDR3 DNA is TGTGCCAGCAGCCAAGAGCGGACAGCCTTAAACTATGGCTACACCTTC.

This chain connects TRBV7-9 to TRBJ1-5, with D maybe TRBD1 (6 bases). Germline values: CDR1 SEHNR, CDR2 FQNEAQ (reference sequence). CDR3 length equals 14 residues. V was shortened by 6 bases and J by 0 bases, with 9 bases between the two germline ends. The CDR3 nucleotides are TGTGCCAGCAGTTCGGACAGTAGCAATCAGCCCCAGCATTTT. This translates into CASSSDSSNQPQHF.

V and J are TRBV9 and TRBJ2-1; 9 bases align to TRBD2. The V and J ends lost 0 bases and 3 bases, in that order; junction bases with no gene match: 10. The germline V gene has CDR1 SGDLS and CDR2 YYNGEE. CDR3 length: 18 residues. As DNA, the CDR3 is TGTGCCAGCAGCGTAGAACTAGGTAGCGGGGGAGACTACAATGAGCAGTTCTTC. This encodes CASSVELGSGGDYNEQFF. The variable domain in full, with the rest retrieved from reference TRBV9 and TRBJ2-1, is DSGVTQTPKHLITATGQRVTLRCSPRSGDLSVYWYQQSLDQGLQFLIQYYNGEERAKGNILERFSAQQFPDLHSELNLSSLELGDSALYFCASSVELGSGGDYNEQFFGPGTRLTVL.

The J gene is TRBJ1-6, the V gene TRBV4-3; D remains unclear. V lost 1 base and J lost 4, with 11 bases in between. This CDR3 region has 16 residues. Germline V gene data show CDR1 as LGHNA and CDR2 as YSLEER. In nucleotides, the CDR3 is TGCGCCAGCAGCCAAGGGCAGGCCGATTATAATTCACCCCTCCACTTT. Its translation: CASSQGQADYNSPLHF.

This rearrangement joins TRBV7-2 to TRBJ1-6, with TRBD1 matching over 10 bases. Per the germline V gene, CDR1 is SGHTA and CDR2 is FQGNSA. V was clipped by 3 bases and J by 4 bases; unmatched bases: 12. The CDR3 spans 19 residues. The CDR3: CASSFPGQGTRLYNSPLHF. DNA for the CDR3: TGTGCCAGCAGCTTTCCGGGACAGGGGACACGCCTATATAATTCACCCCTCCACTTT.

This chain uses TRBV6-1 with TRBJ1-1, with no clear D. CDR1 and CDR2 from the germline V gene are MNHNS and SASEGT. There are 14 residues in the CDR3. Deletions cut 1 base from V and 4 bases from J, with 10 bases between. The CDR3 region has the DNA TGTGCCAGCAGTGAAGAGCCGATATCCACTGAAGCTTTCTTT. Amino acid sequence: CASSEEPISTEAFF.

This clone was found once. The chain employs TRBV5-1 and TRBJ2-5; D gene uncertain. V lost 0 bases to trimming and J lost 2 bases, with 8 bases between them. CDR1 and CDR2 from the germline V gene are SGHRS and YFSETQ. This CDR3 contains 14 residues. The CDR3 region has the DNA TGCGCCAGCAGCTTGGATCCCAGACAAGAGACCCAGTACTTC. Amino acids: CASSLDPRQETQYF.

This sequence joins TRBV19 and TRBJ1-2; TRBD1 matches at 8 bases. The germline V gene has CDR1 LNHDA and CDR2 SQIVND (reference sequence). Trimming cost V 6 bases and J 2 bases; bases outside gene matches: 8. This CDR3 contains 15 residues. The CDR3: CASSRPGTGNYGYTF. The CDR3 nucleotides read TGTGCCAGTAGCCGTCCCGGGACAGGAAACTATGGCTACACCTTC.

The V gene is TRBV27, the J gene TRBJ2-2; possible D gene TRBD1, 6 bases. CDR3 size: 17 residues. Deletions cut 3 bases from V and 0 bases from J, with 14 bases between. Per the germline V gene, CDR1 is MNHEY and CDR2 is SMNVEV (reference sequence). CDR3 amino acids: CASSLDNRAANTGELFF. The CDR3 DNA is TGTGCCAGCAGTTTGGACAACAGGGCGGCGAACACCGGGGAGCTGTTTTTT.

V is TRBV4-3 and J is TRBJ1-6; D is undetermined. This CDR3 region has 15 residues. V was trimmed by 0 bases and J by 6 bases, leaving 9 bases between them. The germline CDR1 and CDR2 sequences are LGHNA and YSLEER. The CDR3: CASSQDLLLNSPLHF. CDR3 sequence (DNA): TGCGCCAGCAGCCAAGACTTATTACTTAATTCACCCCTCCACTTT.

CDR3 protein: CASIHEGRGNTEAFF. CDR3 in DNA: TGTGCCAGCATCCATGAGGGTAGAGGAAACACTGAAGCTTTCTTT. The V gene is TRBV7-9, the J gene TRBJ1-1; no definite D call. V was cut by 7 bases and J by 2 bases, with 17 bases left in between. CDR3 length equals 15 residues. Germline V gives CDR1 SEHNR, CDR2 FQNEAQ (reference sequence).

The rearrangement joins TRBV15 to TRBJ2-3, with D perhaps TRBD1 (6 bases). This CDR3 has 18 residues. Per germline, CDR1 LNHNV and CDR2 YYDKDF (reference sequence). V lost 0 bases and J lost 0, with 16 bases in between. CDR3 in amino acids: CATSRDSLGTPSTDTQYF. The CDR3 nucleotides are TGTGCCACCAGCAGAGATAGTCTGGGGACACCCAGCACAGATACGCAGTATTTT.

This clone has only one observation. This chain uses TRBV7-9 with TRBJ1-2; the D is unclear. The V gene's germline CDR1 is SEHNR and CDR2 FQNEAQ (reference sequence). Trimming stripped 6 bases from V and 5 bases from J, with 13 bases between. The CDR3 loop spans 13 amino acids. The CDR3 is CASRLETAYGYTF. CDR3 bases: TGTGCCAGCAGGTTGGAGACGGCATATGGCTACACCTTC.

This chain connects TRBV4-3 to TRBJ2-1, with 12 bases aligning to TRBD2. Trimming at V came to 0 bases and at J to 10 bases, leaving 13 bases not matched to a gene. Germline assignment: CDR1 LGHNA and CDR2 YSLEER. The CDR3 has 18 amino acids. DNA for the CDR3: TGCGCCAGCAGCCAAGAATCACTAGCGGGAGGTCGTAAGGCGGAGCAGTTCTTC. The encoded protein is CASSQESLAGGRKAEQFF.

This chain uses TRBV10-3 with TRBJ2-5; possible D gene TRBD1, 5 bases. CDR1 is ENHRY and CDR2 is SYGVKD in the germline V gene. The ends were cut back, 3 bases at V and 4 bases at J, with 12 bases in the middle. There are 14 residues in the CDR3. This CDR3 reads CAISDLRVGETQYF. CDR3 DNA sequence: TGTGCCATCAGTGATCTCAGGGTGGGAGAGACCCAGTACTTC.